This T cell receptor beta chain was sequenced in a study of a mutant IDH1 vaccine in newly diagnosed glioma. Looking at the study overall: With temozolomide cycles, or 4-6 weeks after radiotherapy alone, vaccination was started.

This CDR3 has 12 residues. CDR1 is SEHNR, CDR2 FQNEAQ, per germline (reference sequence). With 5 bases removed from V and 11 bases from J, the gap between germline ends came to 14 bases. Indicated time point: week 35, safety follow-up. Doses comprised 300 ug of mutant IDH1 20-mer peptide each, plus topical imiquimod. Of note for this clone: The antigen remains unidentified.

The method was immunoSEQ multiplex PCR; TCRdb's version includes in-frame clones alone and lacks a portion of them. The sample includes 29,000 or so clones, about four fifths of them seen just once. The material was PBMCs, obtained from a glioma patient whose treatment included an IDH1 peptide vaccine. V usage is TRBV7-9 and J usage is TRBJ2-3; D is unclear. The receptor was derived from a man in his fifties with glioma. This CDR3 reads CASSPPRVGQYF. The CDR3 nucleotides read TGTGCCAGCAGCCCCCCCCGGGTAGGGCAGTATTTT.